The sequence of this TCR beta chain was determined in a study of shared clonotypes between healthy human individuals. The study, taken as a whole, reports: Sharing across a handful of donors was seen in 4% to 5% of naive CD4 clonotypes. The small donor group covered limited genetic and exposure diversity.

With V trimmed by 2 bases and J by 6 bases, 13 bases remained unmatched. The CDR3 has 17 amino acids. The germline V gene has CDR1 SGHVS and CDR2 FNYEAQ. Regarding this clone: What it recognizes is unknown.

In the original analysis: Filtering differed, since immunoSEQ gave only junction sequences and no quality scores. Data came from immunoSEQ multiplex PCR; TCRdb stores just in-frame clones and leaves some out. V, J and clone size reflect that table, while D and trimming were determined from the DNA. The table shows over 1.4 million clones, with about 96% occurring only once. This sequence was found in a man aged 30-40 years in good health. Sample: naive CD4+ T cells sorted from blood. Noted subset: CD45RA+ positively selected. V is TRBV7-6 and J is TRBJ2-7, with TRBD2 matching over 10 bases. CDR3 in amino acids: CASSLPLAGGLGVEQYF. CDR3 bases: TGTGCCAGCAGCTTACCCTTAGCGGGAGGCTTGGGGGTCGAGCAGTACTTC. The complete variable domain, with remaining parts taken from reference TRBV7-6 and TRBJ2-7, reads GAGVSQSPRYKVTKRGQDVALRCDPISGHVSLYWYRQALGQGPEFLTYFNYEAQQDKSGLPNDRFSAERPEGSISTLTIQRTEQRDSAMYRCASSLPLAGGLGVEQYFGPGTRLTVT.